The clone carrying this T cell receptor beta chain has more than one count but fewer than ten. The antigen is not known. Trimming shortened V by 2 bases and J by 0 bases, and 2 bases separated the two germline ends. The length of the CDR3 is 12 residues. CDR1 is SGHTA and CDR2 is FQGNSA in the germline V gene. Sequencing used immunoSEQ multiplex PCR; TCRdb keeps in-frame clones, though not all of them. The sample includes 330,000 or so clones, roughly two thirds of them seen just once. This entry comes from a study of cytotoxic CD8 clonotypes in ibrutinib-treated CLL. As for the study in general: Collecting the response samples happened after a median around twelve months of treatment, with a range of 6 to 36.

General study findings and limits: Clonality went higher at ibrutinib response and then dropped back toward baseline at progression.

The rearrangement joins TRBV7-2 to TRBJ2-7; D is undetermined. The sequence came from a human donor with chronic lymphocytic leukemia. The specimen was PBMCs, collected after 36 months of ibrutinib treatment. The CDR3 is CASSLHSYEQYF. CDR3 coding DNA: TGTGCCAGCAGCTTACACTCCTACGAGCAGTACTTC.